The following is a TCR beta chain sequence with its context. Antigen specificity is unknown. Trimming stripped 4 bases from V and 7 bases from J, with 16 bases between. Germline V gene data show CDR1 as MGHDK and CDR2 as SYGVNS. The CDR3 runs to 14 residues. Recipient blood drawn about 28 days pretransplant and days 30, 100, 180 after. These data come from a study of T cell clonotyping in hematopoietic cell transplantation. Generated by immunoSEQ multiplex PCR, the TCRdb table keeps only in-frame clones and is missing some. The data contain 8,500 to 9,000 clones, 70% to 90% of them singletons. The study, taken as a whole, reports: Few recipient clonotypes overlapped donors; over 95% were de novo at given depth.

This sequence joins TRBV25-1 and TRBJ1-1, with a tentative D call TRBD1 (6 bases). Source: PBMCs, taken 180 days after allogeneic stem cell transplant. The sequence came from a female patient younger than 45 who had an allogeneic stem cell transplant, so the T cells may come from the graft donor. Some clones in this sample may be carry-over from other donors' samples. The CDR3 DNA follows: TGTGCCAGCAGTGTTTCAGGGGTTTTAGGTGAAGCTTTCTTT. Translating gives CASSVSGVLGEAFF.